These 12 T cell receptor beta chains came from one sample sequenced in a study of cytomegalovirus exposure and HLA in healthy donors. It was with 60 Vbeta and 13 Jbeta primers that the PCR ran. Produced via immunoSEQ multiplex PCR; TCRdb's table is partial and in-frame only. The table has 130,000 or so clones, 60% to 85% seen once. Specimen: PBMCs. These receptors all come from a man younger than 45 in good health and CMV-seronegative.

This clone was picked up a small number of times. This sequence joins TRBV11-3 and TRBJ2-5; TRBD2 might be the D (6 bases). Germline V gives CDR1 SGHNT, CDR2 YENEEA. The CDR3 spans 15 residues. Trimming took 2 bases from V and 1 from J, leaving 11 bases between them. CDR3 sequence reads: CASSLTFGGQETQYF. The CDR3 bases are TGTGCCAGCAGCTTAACTTTCGGGGGCCAAGAGACCCAGTACTTC.

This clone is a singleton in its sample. The CDR3 DNA follows: TGTGCCAGCAGCAAACCCCTTCCCGGGAGCCGCCCGCTTGGCAATCAGCCCCAGCATTTT. Translation gives CASSKPLPGSRPLGNQPQHF. The genes are TRBV21-1 and TRBJ1-5. TRBV21-1 is a pseudogene. The CDR3 consists of 20 residues.

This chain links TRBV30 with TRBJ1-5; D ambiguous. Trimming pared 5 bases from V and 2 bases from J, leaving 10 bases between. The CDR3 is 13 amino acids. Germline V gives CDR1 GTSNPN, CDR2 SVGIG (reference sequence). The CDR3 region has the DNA TGTGCCTGGGGGCAGAGTGGCAATCAGCCCCAGCATTTT. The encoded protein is CAWGQSGNQPQHF. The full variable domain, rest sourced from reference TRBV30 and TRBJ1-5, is SQTIHQWPATLVQPVGSPLSLECTVEGTSNPNLYWYRQAAGRGLQLLFYSVGIGQISSEVPQNLSASRPQDRQFILSSKKLLLSDSGFYLCAWGQSGNQPQHFGDGTRLSIL.

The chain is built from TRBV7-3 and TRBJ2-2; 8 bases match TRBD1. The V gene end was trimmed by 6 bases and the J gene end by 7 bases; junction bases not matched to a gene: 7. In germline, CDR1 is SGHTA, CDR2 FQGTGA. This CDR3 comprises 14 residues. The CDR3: CASRQGAFNGELFF. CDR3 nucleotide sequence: TGTGCCAGCAGGCAGGGGGCTTTTAACGGGGAGCTGTTTTTT.

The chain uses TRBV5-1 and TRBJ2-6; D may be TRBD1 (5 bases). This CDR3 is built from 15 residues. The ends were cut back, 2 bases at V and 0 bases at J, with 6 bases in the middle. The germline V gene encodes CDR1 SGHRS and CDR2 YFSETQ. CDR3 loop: CASSLGVSGANVLTF. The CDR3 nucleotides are TGCGCCAGCAGCTTAGGGGTCTCTGGGGCCAACGTCCTGACTTTC.

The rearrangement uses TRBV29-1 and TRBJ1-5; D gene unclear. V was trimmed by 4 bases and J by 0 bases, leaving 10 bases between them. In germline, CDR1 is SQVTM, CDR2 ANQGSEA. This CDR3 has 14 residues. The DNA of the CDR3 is TGCAGCGTTGTAATGACAAATAGCAATCAGCCCCAGCATTTT. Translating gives CSVVMTNSNQPQHF.

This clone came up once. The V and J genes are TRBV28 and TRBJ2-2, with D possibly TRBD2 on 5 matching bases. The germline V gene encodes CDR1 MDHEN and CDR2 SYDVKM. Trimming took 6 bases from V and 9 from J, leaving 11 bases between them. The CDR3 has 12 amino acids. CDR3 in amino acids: CASSEGDRELFF. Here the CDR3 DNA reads TGTGCCAGCAGCGAGGGAGACCGGGAGCTGTTTTTT.

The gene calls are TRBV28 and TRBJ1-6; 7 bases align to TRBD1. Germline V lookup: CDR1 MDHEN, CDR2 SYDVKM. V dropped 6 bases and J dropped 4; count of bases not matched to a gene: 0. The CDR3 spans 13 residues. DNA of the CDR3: TGTGCCAGCAGGGGACAGTATAATTCACCCCTCCACTTT. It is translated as CASRGQYNSPLHF. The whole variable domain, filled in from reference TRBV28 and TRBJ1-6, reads DVKVTQSSRYLVKRTGEKVFLECVQDMDHENMFWYRQDPGLGLRLIYFSYDVKMKEKGDIPEGYSVSREKKERFSLILESASTNQTSMYLCASRGQYNSPLHFGNGTRLTVT.

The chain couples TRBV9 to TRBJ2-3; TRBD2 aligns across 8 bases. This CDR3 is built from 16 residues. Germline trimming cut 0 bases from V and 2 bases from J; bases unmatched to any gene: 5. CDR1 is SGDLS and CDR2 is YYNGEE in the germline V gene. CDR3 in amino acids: CASSVAAGGVTDTQYF. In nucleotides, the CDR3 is TGTGCCAGCAGCGTAGCCGCGGGGGGAGTCACAGATACGCAGTATTTT.

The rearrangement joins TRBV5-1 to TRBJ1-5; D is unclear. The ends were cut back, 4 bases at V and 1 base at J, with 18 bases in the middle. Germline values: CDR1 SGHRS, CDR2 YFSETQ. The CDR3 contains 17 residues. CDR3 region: CASSRHGEGISNQPQHF. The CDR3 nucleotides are TGCGCCAGCAGCCGCCACGGGGAGGGAATAAGCAATCAGCCCCAGCATTTT. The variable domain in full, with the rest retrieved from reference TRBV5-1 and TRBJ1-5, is KAGVTQTPRYLIKTRGQQVTLSCSPISGHRSVSWYQQTPGQGLQFLFEYFSETQRNKGNFPGRFSGRQFSNSRSEMNVSTLELGDSALYLCASSRHGEGISNQPQHFGDGTRLSIL.

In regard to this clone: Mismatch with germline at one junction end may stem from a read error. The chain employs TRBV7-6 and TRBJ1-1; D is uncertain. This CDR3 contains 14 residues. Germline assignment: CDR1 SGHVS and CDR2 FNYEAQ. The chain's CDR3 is CASSLVGANTEAFF. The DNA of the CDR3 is TGCGCCAGCAGCTTAGTGGGCGCGAACACTGAAGCTTTCTTT.

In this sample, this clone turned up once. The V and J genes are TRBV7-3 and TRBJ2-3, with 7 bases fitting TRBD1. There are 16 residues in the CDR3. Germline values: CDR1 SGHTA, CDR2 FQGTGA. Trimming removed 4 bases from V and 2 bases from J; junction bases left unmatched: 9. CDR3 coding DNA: TGTGCCAGCAGCTCCGGGGTTGGGACAGCCACAGATACGCAGTATTTT. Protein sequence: CASSSGVGTATDTQYF.